These 28 T cell receptor beta chains were sequenced from one sample in a study of cytomegalovirus exposure and HLA in healthy donors (dated by TCRdb to 2016 to 2017). Libraries came from the immunoSEQ multiplex PCR assay. The multiplex PCR relied on a mix of 60 forward primers for TCR Vbeta segments and 13 reverse primers for TCR Jbeta segments. The table was pulled from immuneACCESS by TCRdb, which kept in-frame rearrangements only. Such tables lose some clones; where checked, under half of the loss comes from unresolved V genes, and the rest has no known cause. The sample table contains roughly 120,000 clones; only one count was recorded for approximately 80% of them. The ten largest clones represent over 2.5% of the sample. Sequenced sample: PBMCs. The receptors stem from a male donor in good health and CMV-seronegative.

V usage is TRBV5-1 and J usage is TRBJ2-2; possible D gene TRBD1, 5 bases. Germline V gene sequence: CDR1 SGHRS, CDR2 YFSETQ. This CDR3 contains 15 residues. Trimming took off 3 bases at V and 1 base at J, with 10 bases between the two ends. This chain's CDR3 is CASSSTAKNTGELFF. CDR3 bases: TGCGCCAGCAGCTCGACAGCTAAGAACACCGGGGAGCTGTTTTTT.

The chain is built from TRBV29-1 and TRBJ1-2; D call uncertain. There are 12 residues in the CDR3. Trimming took 6 bases from V and 8 from J, leaving 16 bases between them. The germline V gene has CDR1 SQVTM and CDR2 ANQGSEA. The CDR3 is CSVRLGGEGYTF. The CDR3 nucleotides are TGCAGCGTCCGATTGGGTGGGGAGGGCTACACCTTC.

This clone was detected only a few times. The rearrangement uses TRBV6-5 and TRBJ2-3; 11 nucleotides match TRBD1. V was clipped by 4 bases and J by 9 bases; unmatched bases: 6. Per the germline V gene, CDR1 is MNHEY and CDR2 is SVGAGI. This CDR3 contains 14 residues. The CDR3 region is CASSSRDRGVTQYF. The CDR3 bases are TGTGCCAGCAGTTCCCGGGACAGGGGGGTCACGCAGTATTTT.

This clone has just a few counts. V is TRBV14 and J is TRBJ2-1; D not resolved. The ends were cut back, 3 bases at V and 7 bases at J, with 7 bases in the middle. The CDR3 loop spans 12 amino acids. The germline V gene has CDR1 SGHDN and CDR2 FVKESK. The CDR3, as DNA: TGTGCCAGCAGCCACTCGGAGAATGAGCAGTTCTTC. Protein sequence: CASSHSENEQFF.

The chain couples TRBV11-2 to TRBJ1-6, with D possibly TRBD1 on 6 matching bases. The germline CDR1 and CDR2 sequences are SGHAT and FQNNGV. Trimming shortened V by 0 bases and J by 7 bases, and 7 bases separated the two germline ends. The CDR3 has 14 residues. The CDR3, as DNA: TGTGCCAGCAGCTTAGACAGGGGAAATTCACCCCTCCACTTT. Its protein is CASSLDRGNSPLHF. The complete variable domain, with remaining parts taken from reference TRBV11-2 and TRBJ1-6, reads EAGVAQSPRYKIIEKRQSVAFWCNPISGHATLYWYQQILGQGPKLLIQFQNNGVVDDSQLPKDRFSAERLKGVDSTLKIQPAKLEDSAVYLCASSLDRGNSPLHFGNGTRLTVT.

The V and J genes are TRBV27 and TRBJ2-7, with 11 bases aligning to TRBD2. V lost 5 bases to trimming and J lost 2 bases; unmatched junction nucleotides: 5. Per germline, CDR1 MNHEY and CDR2 SMNVEV (reference sequence). This CDR3 is 15 amino acids long. CDR3 sequence (DNA): TGTGCCAGCAGTGGATTAGCGGGAGGGCCCTACGAGCAGTACTTC. It translates to CASSGLAGGPYEQYF.

This chain links TRBV4-1 with TRBJ2-3; 8 bases agree with TRBD2. Germline assignment: CDR1 MGHRA and CDR2 YSYEKL. The V segment lost 0 bases and the J segment 5 bases; nucleotides outside the gene matches: 7. This CDR3 has 16 residues. CDR3 sequence (DNA): TGCGCCAGCAGCCAAGATCTGGCGGGAGGACAAGATACGCAGTATTTT. Amino acid sequence: CASSQDLAGGQDTQYF.

This chain links TRBV5-1 with TRBJ2-7; D possibly corresponds to TRBD1 (5 bases). The V end was cut by 4 bases, the J end by 6 bases, with 20 bases between. Germline CDR1 reads SGHRS; CDR2 reads YFSETQ. The CDR3 loop spans 15 amino acids. The CDR3 DNA sequence: TGCGCCAGCAGCCAGTCGGGTGGGGCCTACCGCGAGCAGTACTTC. It codes for CASSQSGGAYREQYF.

The chain carries TRBV7-2 and TRBJ1-2; D not certain. The CDR3 runs 16 residues. V lost 2 bases and J 4 bases, leaving 17 bases between the germline ends. Germline CDR1 and CDR2: SGHTA and FQGNSA. The DNA of the CDR3 is TGTGCCAGCAGCTTATTAGCGGTAGGCAGCCTCTATGGCTACACCTTC. Protein product: CASSLLAVGSLYGYTF.

V gene TRBV30 combines with J gene TRBJ2-2, with 7 bases identical to TRBD1. The germline V gene has CDR1 GTSNPN and CDR2 SVGIG (reference sequence). The CDR3 contains 13 residues. V shed 4 bases and J 6 bases; nucleotides not matched to a gene: 5. In DNA, the CDR3 is TGTGCCTGGAACAACAGGGGCTCCGGGGAGCTGTTTTTT. Translation: CAWNNRGSGELFF.

V gene TRBV5-1 combines with J gene TRBJ2-3; 10 bases are shared with TRBD1. The CDR3 is 16 amino acids. V was pared by 4 bases and J by 2 bases, with 7 bases of the junction left unmatched. The V gene's germline CDR1 is SGHRS and CDR2 YFSETQ. The CDR3 reads CASSLRDRGPTDTQYF. CDR3 nucleotide sequence: TGCGCCAGCAGCCTCCGGGACAGGGGTCCCACAGATACGCAGTATTTT.

This clone was detected a few times. The chain has TRBV6-5 and TRBJ2-7, with 7 positions matching TRBD1. The CDR3 is made up of 14 amino acids. The germline gives CDR1 MNHEY, CDR2 SVGAGI. J gave up 3 bases and V 7 bases, and 9 bases lay outside the gene matches. The CDR3 region is CASNIQGRNYEQYF. The CDR3 region has the DNA TGTGCCAGCAATATACAGGGGCGCAACTACGAGCAGTACTTC.

The V call is TRBV7-2, the J call TRBJ1-3; D remains unclear. The V end was cut by 1 base, the J end by 8 bases, with 15 bases between. Germline-derived CDR1 and CDR2 are SGHTA and FQGNSA. This CDR3 has 15 amino acids. The CDR3, as DNA: TGTGCCAGCAGCTTAGTTGCGATAGCGCGGGACACCATATATTTT. Protein: CASSLVAIARDTIYF.

The rearrangement links TRBV1 to TRBJ1-1; TRBD1 reflects the table's D call only, with no check against the DNA. TRBV1 is a documented pseudogene. CDR3 size: 14 residues. In DNA form, the CDR3 reads TGCACCAGCAGCCAGTTCGGACAGAACCCTGAAGCTTTCTTT. This translates into CTSSQFGQNPEAFF.

The V and J genes are TRBV11-2 and TRBJ1-4; D might be TRBD1 (5 bases). The CDR3 is 16 amino acids. CDR1 and CDR2 from the germline V gene are SGHAT and FQNNGV. Trimming removed 5 bases from V and 0 bases from J, with 13 bases in between. The CDR3 DNA reads as TGTGCCAGCAGCGCAGGGATATATGCAACTAATGAAAAACTGTTTTTT. Translation: CASSAGIYATNEKLFF.

The chain employs TRBV25-1 and TRBJ1-3; TRBD1 aligns across 10 bases. The CDR3 loop spans 16 amino acids. Per germline, CDR1 MGHDK and CDR2 SYGVNS. The junction had 7 bases not matched to a gene; V was cut back by 5 bases and J by 3 bases. The CDR3 sequence is CASSLTGQGLGNTIYF. DNA of the CDR3: TGTGCCAGCAGTCTAACGGGACAGGGGCTTGGAAACACCATATATTTT.

The rearrangement links TRBV14 to TRBJ1-2, with a weak D call TRBD1 (5 bases). Germline values: CDR1 SGHDN, CDR2 FVKESK. The CDR3 sequence is 15 residues long. Trimming cost V 1 base and J 7 bases, with 16 bases left between them. The CDR3 loop reads CASSQVEGARVGYTF. CDR3 in DNA: TGTGCCAGCAGCCAAGTGGAAGGGGCCAGGGTTGGCTACACCTTC. Complete variable domain (other parts from reference TRBV14 and TRBJ1-2): EAGVTQFPSHSVIEKGQTVTLRCDPISGHDNLYWYRRVMGKEIKFLLHFVKESKQDESGMPNNRFLAERTGGTYSTLKVQPAELEDSGVYFCASSQVEGARVGYTFGSGTRLTVV.

In DNA form, the CDR3 reads TGTGCCTGGAGTGTACTGGGGGCTCGGGAGCAGTACTTC. Its protein product is CAWSVLGAREQYF. V gene TRBV30 combines with J gene TRBJ2-7; TRBD1 is a possible D gene (6 bases). Per germline, CDR1 GTSNPN and CDR2 SVGIG (reference sequence). The CDR3 length is 13 residues. V lost 0 bases, J lost 7 bases, and 13 bases lay in between.

This clone was seen a few times. The chain has TRBV2 and TRBJ1-5; D is undetermined. The CDR3 extends over 13 amino acids. Between the trimmed V and J ends, which lost 7 bases and 5 bases, there was a span of 12 bases. Germline V gives CDR1 SNHLY, CDR2 FYNNEI. For the CDR3, the DNA is TGTGCCAGCAAGGGCGACGGGGATCAGCCCCAGCATTTT. It specifies CASKGDGDQPQHF.

The gene calls are TRBV5-1 and TRBJ2-5, with TRBD2 identical over 8 bases. The CDR3 has 15 amino acids. J gave up 5 bases and V 2 bases, and 8 bases lay outside the gene matches. Germline V lookup: CDR1 SGHRS, CDR2 YFSETQ. This chain's CDR3 is CASSLGLAGSETQYF. The CDR3 DNA is TGCGCCAGCAGCTTAGGACTAGCCGGTTCGGAGACCCAGTACTTC.

The CDR3 DNA reads as TGTGCCAGCAGTCCTCAAATAGGCCGCAGGTCCTCTGGGGCCAACGTCCTGACTTTC. Its translation: CASSPQIGRRSSGANVLTF. This chain links TRBV28 with TRBJ2-6; no clear D gene. The CDR3 runs 19 residues. Trimming left V 5 bases short and J 0 bases short, with 20 bases between. The germline V gene encodes CDR1 MDHEN and CDR2 SYDVKM.

The chain couples TRBV29-1 to TRBJ1-2, with D tentatively TRBD1 (6 bases). The CDR3 totals 13 residues. Per the germline V gene, CDR1 is SQVTM and CDR2 is ANQGSEA. Between the trimmed V and J ends, which lost 5 bases and 2 bases, there was a span of 12 bases. The CDR3 DNA reads TGCAGCGTTATTCTGGACAGAAACTATGGCTACACCTTC. Translation: CSVILDRNYGYTF.

This clone has just a few counts. The rearrangement uses TRBV7-9 and TRBJ2-2, with D maybe TRBD2 (6 bases). This CDR3 comprises 13 residues. Germline CDR1 and CDR2: SEHNR and FQNEAQ (reference sequence). V dropped 7 bases and J dropped 7 bases, with 13 bases sitting between them. The CDR3 here is CASTTGGIGELFF. In DNA form, the CDR3 reads TGTGCCAGCACCACTGGAGGGATCGGGGAGCTGTTTTTT.

Written as DNA, the CDR3 is TGTGCCAGCAGTGCGCCGAGCGGGGAGCTGTTTTTT. It yields the protein CASSAPSGELFF. The V and J genes are TRBV25-1 and TRBJ2-2, with D unresolved. CDR1 and CDR2 from the germline V gene are MGHDK and SYGVNS. CDR3 size: 12 residues. Trimming pared 4 bases from V and 7 bases from J, leaving 7 bases between.

This chain connects TRBV5-1 to TRBJ1-2, with 7 bases matching TRBD1. The ends lost 4 bases at V and 5 bases at J; junction bases unmatched: 5. The CDR3 covers 13 residues. CDR1 is SGHRS and CDR2 is YFSETQ in the germline V gene. The CDR3 reads CASSTGVGYGYTF. CDR3 DNA: TGCGCCAGCAGCACAGGGGTAGGGTATGGCTACACCTTC.

This clone was picked up one time. The J gene is TRBJ1-2, the V gene TRBV27, with 8 bases matching TRBD1. This CDR3 has 15 residues. V lost 6 bases to trimming and J lost 8 bases; unmatched junction nucleotides: 14. The germline V gene encodes CDR1 MNHEY and CDR2 SMNVEV (reference sequence). The CDR3 region has the DNA TGTGCCAGCAGGGAAACCGGGACAGGACTTCGGGGCTACACCTTC. Residues: CASRETGTGLRGYTF.

CDR3 region: CASSYSTSSGEQFF. The DNA of the CDR3 is TGTGCCAGCAGTTACTCGACTAGCTCGGGTGAGCAGTTCTTC. This chain connects TRBV6-5 to TRBJ2-1; 7 bases fit TRBD2. Per germline, CDR1 MNHEY and CDR2 SVGAGI. Losses at the gene ends were 0 bases for V and 9 bases for J; bases not matched to a gene: 5. The CDR3 contains 14 residues.

The rearrangement joins TRBV7-9 to TRBJ2-2; D is perhaps TRBD2 (6 bases). This CDR3 is 14 amino acids long. Trimming removed 0 bases at V and 7 bases at J, with 9 bases between. Germline CDR1 is SEHNR and CDR2 is FQNEAQ (reference sequence). The CDR3 bases are TGTGCCAGCAGCTTAGCAGCGGGCAGCGGGGAGCTGTTTTTT. Amino acids: CASSLAAGSGELFF.